This T cell receptor beta chain is drawn from a study of shared clonotypes between healthy human individuals (dated by TCRdb to 2019 to 2021). About the investigation overall: A couple of women and a few men aged 18 to 49 years were included in the cohort. For each donor, CD4 naive and CD4 memory were each given three plates, CD8 naive was given two plates, and CD8 memory was given one plate. To estimate repertoire size and how much clonotypes are shared between individuals, the study performed deep sequencing of blood TCR repertoires from 4 to 6 healthy adults. Libraries were prepared and TCR repertoires were sequenced by different laboratories using diverse techniques, in order to increase sequencing depth and limit assay-specific biases. Leukapheresis yielded between about 0.8 and 8.9 billion PBMCs per donor. Study-wide conclusions, independent of this receptor: Rarefaction of sorted-subset datasets indicated incomplete sequencing despite the large sequencing depth. Naive subsets generally had larger estimated clonotype richness than memory subsets. Higher generation probabilities were observed for clonotypes shared by all four sorted-subset donors than for non-shared clonotypes. Sampling was restricted to blood, and TCR repertoires in tissues likely differ from the TCR repertoires found in blood. The small number of donors limited the genetic and exposure-history diversity represented. Pairwise subsampling led to the expectation that sequencing depth would affect the degree of clonotype sharing among donors. Across four donors, about 5% of naive CD4, roughly 3.3% of naive CD8, under 2.5% of memory CD4, and approximately 0.42% of memory CD8 clonotypes were shared.

As for this clone: Which antigen it targets is not known. No quality values exist for individual bases; no much larger clone is one base distant. Other nucleotide sequences from this sample produce the same CDR3.

The donors were healthy, HIV-negative adults who had no recently reported acute infections or vaccinations. All donors were Caucasian adults living in Nashville, Tennessee, USA. CD4+ T cells were enriched through magnetic negative selection, after which naive cells were positively selected on CD45RA and the remaining negative fraction served as the memory subset. Blood was obtained by leukapheresis, after which PBMCs were separated by Ficoll-Histopaque density gradient centrifugation and cryopreserved in liquid nitrogen vapor phase. Analytical flow cytometry was used to check the purity and quantity of every magnetically sorted T cell population. From each sorted fraction, genomic DNA was isolated and quantified by UV absorbance on a Nanodrop 2000c. Using the deep immunoSEQ assay, TCR CDR3 regions were amplified from genomic DNA by multiplex PCR. Extracted genomic DNA from each cell subset was spread evenly across all wells of several immunoSEQ 96-well plates, with each plate serving as a replicate. For sorted subsets, roughly 200 ng of genomic DNA, equivalent to 30,000 or so T cell genomes, went into each replicate PCR. Purified libraries were measured with a Qubit 3.0 fluorometer, size-checked on a Bioanalyzer 2100, and measured again with the KAPA Library Quantification kit. A separate single-read 150-cycle Illumina NextSeq 550 flow cell was used to sequence each immunoSEQ 96-well plate. The authors' pipeline ran thus. Because the immunoSEQ output included only junctional sequences and no quality scores, the filtering could not be the same as the filtering used for full-length reads. To assign V/J genes and CDR3, sequences were annotated against IMGT germline references using PyIR, a Python wrapper for IgBLAST v1.9. Any read was removed if the V/J assignment was weak (E-value above 1e-6), the CDR3 was missing, or the read contained stop codons, out-of-frame junctions, or ambiguous translated residues. V3J clonotypes were defined by identical inferred V gene, J gene, and CDR3 amino acid sequence. Percentage overlap between repertoires was calculated by dividing the number of shared unique clonotypes by the size of the smaller repertoire. Repertoire richness was assessed with RTK rarefaction, the Chao1 estimator, and Recon v2.1 estimates of unobserved clonotypes. For all TCRbeta clonotypes obtained by the gDNA method from a handful of donors, generation probabilities were computed with OLGA. TCRdb mirrors the immuneACCESS table, restricted to in-frame sequences. Some clones are absent from its copies; in checked studies, under half trace to an unresolved V gene, and the reason for the others is unknown. For V, J and clone size, that table is used; D and trimming come from the DNA. This sample comprises just over 2,000,000 clones, 95% of them detected only once. Roughly 0.13% of the sample rests with the top ten.

The CDR3 covers 14 residues, taking in both the cysteine and the phenylalanine. Of all the DNA, just the CDR3 is kept, 42 bases in frame from base 1. Ends trimmed: V by 2 bases, J by 1 base; bases unmatched to a gene: 2. CDR1 SGDLS and CDR2 YYNGEE were looked up in the germline V gene. Sequenced: naive CD4+ T cells sorted from blood. The sample's cell subset or site label, decoded: CD45RA+ positively selected. The receptor's source is a man aged 18-30 years in good health. The chain joins TRBV9 to TRBJ2-5, and 7 junctional nucleotides match TRBD2. The CDR3 amino acid sequence is: CASSVGGSQETQYF. The nucleotide sequence reads TGTGCCAGCAGCGTGGGGGGGAGCCAAGAGACCCAGTACTTC.